The 32 T cell receptor beta chains in this list originate from one sample, sequenced in a study of cytomegalovirus exposure and HLA in healthy donors. The PCR was carried out with 60 Vbeta primers and 13 Jbeta primers. Method: immunoSEQ multiplex PCR; TCRdb's copy keeps in-frame clones and lacks some. The sample shows more than 90,000 clones, 78% of them seen only once. The source material was PBMCs. The receptor set was obtained from a middle-aged woman in good health and CMV-seropositive.

This clone was seen only a few times. The genes are TRBV6-6 and TRBJ1-5; D is unclear. The germline CDR1 and CDR2 sequences are MNHNY and SVGAGI (reference sequence). The CDR3 loop spans 14 amino acids. V lost 6 bases to trimming and J lost 1 base, with 10 bases between them. As DNA, the CDR3 is TGTGCCAGCAGCCGCGGAGGGAGCAATCAGCCCCAGCATTTT. Protein sequence: CASSRGGSNQPQHF.

The chain is built from TRBV28 and TRBJ2-7; 9 nucleotides line up with TRBD2. The CDR3 loop spans 14 amino acids. Germline-derived CDR1 and CDR2 are MDHEN and SYDVKM. V dropped 7 bases and J dropped 2; count of bases not matched to a gene: 6. Here the CDR3 reads CASKVAGDPYEQYF. In nucleotides, the CDR3 is TGTGCCAGCAAAGTAGCGGGAGACCCCTACGAGCAGTACTTC. Using reference TRBV28 and TRBJ2-7 for the parts outside the CDR3, the full variable domain is DVKVTQSSRYLVKRTGEKVFLECVQDMDHENMFWYRQDPGLGLRLIYFSYDVKMKEKGDIPEGYSVSREKKERFSLILESASTNQTSMYLCASKVAGDPYEQYFGPGTRLTVT.

The chain links TRBV4-1 to TRBJ2-5, with TRBD2 matching over 14 bases. The CDR3 has 16 amino acids. V was clipped by 4 bases and J by 1 base; unmatched bases: 2. CDR1 and CDR2 (germline): MGHRA, YSYEKL. The DNA for the CDR3 is TGCGCCAGCAGCCCCGGACTAGCGGGAGGCCAAGAGACCCAGTACTTC. Its translation: CASSPGLAGGQETQYF.

The V and J genes are TRBV28 and TRBJ1-4; the match to TRBD1 covers 9 bases. The CDR3 spans 14 residues. Germline V gene sequence: CDR1 MDHEN, CDR2 SYDVKM. The V and J ends lost 5 bases and 8 bases, in that order; junction bases with no gene match: 6. The CDR3 protein is CASSPGQGGEKLFF. The CDR3 DNA reads TGTGCCAGCAGTCCGGGACAGGGAGGAGAAAAACTGTTTTTT.

The chain recombines TRBV30 with TRBJ1-1; D is unresolved. Germline-derived CDR1 and CDR2 are GTSNPN and SVGIG (reference sequence). This CDR3 comprises 13 residues. Deletions cut 1 base from V and 1 base from J, with 7 bases between. The CDR3 reads CAWSDQWNTEAFF. As DNA, the CDR3 is TGTGCCTGGAGTGACCAGTGGAACACTGAAGCTTTCTTT. Variable domain in full (rest from reference TRBV30 and TRBJ1-1): SQTIHQWPATLVQPVGSPLSLECTVEGTSNPNLYWYRQAAGRGLQLLFYSVGIGQISSEVPQNLSASRPQDRQFILSSKKLLLSDSGFYLCAWSDQWNTEAFFGQGTRLTVV.

The V gene is TRBV15, the J gene TRBJ2-5; a weak D match, TRBD1 (6 bases). Germline V gene lookup returns CDR1 LNHNV and CDR2 YYDKDF (reference sequence). Trimming pared 1 base from V and 4 bases from J, leaving 16 bases between. The CDR3 sequence is 16 residues long. The DNA for the CDR3 is TGTGCCACCAGCAGAGGCTTTCCAGGGGCCCCAGAGACCCAGTACTTC. Residues: CATSRGFPGAPETQYF.

The CDR3 DNA is TGTGCCAGCAGCTTAGGACAGGGAGGTTACTACGAGCAGTACTTC. Protein: CASSLGQGGYYEQYF. This sequence joins TRBV7-9 and TRBJ2-7, with D maybe TRBD1 (7 bases). The ends were cut back, 1 base at V and 3 bases at J, with 13 bases in the middle. The CDR3 loop spans 15 amino acids. The V gene's germline CDR1 is SEHNR and CDR2 FQNEAQ (reference sequence). The whole variable domain, filled in from reference TRBV7-9 and TRBJ2-7, reads DTGVSQNPRHKITKRGQNVTFRCDPISEHNRLYWYRQTLGQGPEFLTYFQNEAQLEKSRLLSDRFSAERPKGSFSTLEIQRTEQGDSAMYLCASSLGQGGYYEQYFGPGTRLTVT.

This chain links TRBV6-5 with TRBJ1-2, with D unresolved. Germline CDR1 reads MNHEY; CDR2 reads SVGAGI. The CDR3 spans 13 residues. The V gene lost 0 bases and the J gene lost 3 bases, with 5 bases spanning the gap. The CDR3 loop reads CASSYSSDYGYTF. The CDR3 bases are TGTGCCAGCAGTTACTCCTCCGACTATGGCTACACCTTC.

The chain joins TRBV2 to TRBJ2-7, with 8 bases aligning to TRBD2. Germline CDR1 is SNHLY and CDR2 is FYNNEI. This CDR3 is built from 15 residues. Trimming took 6 bases from V and 9 from J; bases not matched to a gene: 16. The CDR3 coding sequence is TGTGCCAGCAGGAATGAGGACGGGAGGGCCCTGGTGCAGTACTTC. Its protein product is CASRNEDGRALVQYF. Using reference TRBV2 and TRBJ2-7 for the parts outside the CDR3, the full variable domain is EPEVTQTPSHQVTQMGQEVILRCVPISNHLYFYWYRQILGQKVEFLVSFYNNEISEKSEIFDDQFSVERPDGSNFTLKIRSTKLEDSAMYFCASRNEDGRALVQYFGPGTRLTVT.

The rearrangement uses TRBV27 and TRBJ2-7, with 10 bases lining up with TRBD2. Trimming cost V 3 bases and J 4 bases; bases outside gene matches: 6. Germline V gene data show CDR1 as MNHEY and CDR2 as SMNVEV (reference sequence). The CDR3 is 15 residues long. This CDR3 is CASSLASGRAYEQYF. The CDR3 DNA reads as TGTGCCAGCAGTTTGGCTAGCGGGAGAGCATACGAGCAGTACTTC.

The V and J genes are TRBV19 and TRBJ1-2, with TRBD1 matching over 7 bases. The V gene end was trimmed by 6 bases and the J gene end by 4 bases; junction bases not matched to a gene: 26. Germline CDR1 and CDR2: LNHDA and SQIVND (reference sequence). This CDR3 has 20 amino acids. CDR3 sequence: CASSKPTRGLYLAVGYGYTF. CDR3 DNA sequence: TGTGCCAGTAGCAAACCCACAAGGGGGCTGTATTTAGCCGTCGGCTATGGCTACACCTTC.

V is TRBV6-1 and J is TRBJ1-1, with D perhaps matching TRBD1 (6 bases). Germline lookup yields CDR1 MNHNS and CDR2 SASEGT. V was cut by 6 bases and J by 3 bases, with 11 bases left in between. The CDR3 consists of 13 residues. The CDR3 DNA reads TGTGCCAGCAGGCCTCGACAGGACACTGAAGCTTTCTTT. Its translation: CASRPRQDTEAFF.

This clone appeared a single time. This chain uses TRBV6-5 with TRBJ1-3; D possibly corresponds to TRBD1 (5 bases). The CDR3 loop spans 13 amino acids. V shed 5 bases and J shed 4 bases, with 9 bases lying between them. The germline gives CDR1 MNHEY, CDR2 SVGAGI. DNA for the CDR3: TGTGCCAGCAGTCCCAGGGCCGGAAACACCATATATTTT. Amino acids: CASSPRAGNTIYF.

This clone came up once. This rearrangement joins TRBV6-5 to TRBJ2-3; tentatively, D is TRBD2 (6 bases). The CDR3 spans 12 residues. CDR1 and CDR2 (germline): MNHEY, SVGAGI. The V end lost 5 bases, the J end lost 8 bases, and 11 bases lay between the germline ends. In nucleotides, the CDR3 is TGTGCCAGCAGTGCGGGACTTCGTACGCAGTATTTT. Its translation is CASSAGLRTQYF.

To note about this clone: The junction and the germline gene differ at one end; a read error may be behind it. This chain joins TRBV7-9 and TRBJ1-2; 7 positions match TRBD1. The CDR3 totals 13 residues. Germline CDR1 is SEHNR and CDR2 is FQNEAQ (reference sequence). The CDR3 reads CASSFIGGYGCTF. The CDR3 DNA is TGTGCCAGCAGCTTCATAGGGGGCTATGGCTGCACCTTC.

The genes are TRBV5-4 and TRBJ2-7, with D possibly matching TRBD1 (6 bases). Germline assignment: CDR1 SGHNT and CDR2 YYREEE (reference sequence). V was clipped by 1 base and J by 7 bases, with 15 bases between them. CDR3 length equals 14 residues. The chain's CDR3 is CASSLLGGSGEQYF. In DNA, the CDR3 is TGTGCCAGCAGCTTGTTAGGGGGTTCGGGAGAGCAGTACTTC.

This chain joins TRBV19 and TRBJ2-2; 11 bases are shared with TRBD2. Germline V gene lookup returns CDR1 LNHDA and CDR2 SQIVND (reference sequence). The CDR3 is 14 amino acids. J lost 7 bases, V lost 6 bases, and 4 bases had no gene match. The CDR3 DNA is TGTGCCAGTAGCCGCGGACTAGCGGGCGGGGAGCTGTTTTTT. Residues: CASSRGLAGGELFF.

Comments on this clone: Other nucleotide sequences from this sample produce the same CDR3. V gene TRBV7-8 combines with J gene TRBJ2-7; 8 positions match TRBD2. Germline CDR1 reads SGHVS; CDR2 reads FQNEAQ. This CDR3 region has 14 residues. V gave up 5 bases and J gave up 0 bases; unmatched junction bases: 3. DNA of the CDR3: TGTGCCAGCAGCCTGAGCGGGAGCTCCTACGAGCAGTACTTC. Translation gives CASSLSGSSYEQYF.

This sequence joins TRBV5-5 and TRBJ1-1; 9 nucleotides line up with TRBD1. The ends lost 5 bases at V and 5 bases at J; junction bases unmatched: 4. Per germline, CDR1 SGHKS and CDR2 YYEKEE (reference sequence). CDR3 length: 13 amino acids. Here the CDR3 reads CASRETGGTEAFF. In nucleotides, the CDR3 is TGTGCCAGCAGGGAGACAGGGGGTACTGAAGCTTTCTTT.

This clone was counted once. The rearrangement joins TRBV19 to TRBJ2-5; TRBD1 aligns across 10 bases. V gave up 5 bases and J gave up 4 bases; unmatched junction bases: 7. There are 15 residues in the CDR3. CDR1 is LNHDA and CDR2 is SQIVND in the germline V gene (reference sequence). The chain's CDR3 is CASSAGQGILETQYF. In nucleotides, the CDR3 is TGTGCCAGTAGTGCGGGACAGGGGATCTTAGAGACCCAGTACTTC.

For the CDR3, the DNA is TGCGCCAGCAGTGAAGACAGGAACACTGAAGCTTTCTTT. Residues: CASSEDRNTEAFF. V usage is TRBV10-2 and J usage is TRBJ1-1, with TRBD1 as a possible D gene (5 bases). This CDR3 has 13 residues. The germline V and J ends were trimmed by 3 bases and 1 base, with 6 bases remaining between them. Germline V gives CDR1 WSHSY, CDR2 SAAADI.

The chain is built from TRBV6-4 and TRBJ2-3; 9 bases agree with TRBD2. The CDR3 spans 15 residues. V lost 0 bases, J lost 5 bases, and 3 bases stayed unmatched. The V gene's germline CDR1 is MRHNA and CDR2 SNTAGT. In nucleotides, the CDR3 is TGTGCCAGCAGTGACTCTAGCGGGAGCGGAGATACGCAGTATTTT. Its translation: CASSDSSGSGDTQYF.

This chain connects TRBV5-1 to TRBJ2-7; perhaps TRBD1 as D (6 bases). Germline-derived CDR1 and CDR2 are SGHRS and YFSETQ. The CDR3 loop spans 12 amino acids. Deletions cut 5 bases from V and 4 bases from J, with 10 bases between. CDR3 amino acids: CASSQQGYEQYF. The CDR3 nucleotides are TGCGCCAGCAGTCAACAGGGTTACGAGCAGTACTTC.

The rearrangement joins TRBV5-1 to TRBJ2-6; 13 bases match TRBD2. The CDR3 covers 19 residues. Trimming took 4 bases from V and 2 from J; bases not matched to a gene: 9. Germline V gene data show CDR1 as SGHRS and CDR2 as YFSETQ. CDR3 protein: CASSLAGLAGVPGANVLTF. The DNA of the CDR3 is TGCGCCAGCAGCCTGGCAGGACTAGCGGGAGTCCCTGGGGCCAACGTCCTGACTTTC.

The chain has TRBV9 and TRBJ2-1; possible D gene TRBD2, 5 bases. There are 12 residues in the CDR3. The germline V gene has CDR1 SGDLS and CDR2 YYNGEE. Trimming took off 3 bases at V and 9 bases at J, with 10 bases between the two ends. CDR3 in amino acids: CASSASSTEQFF. The CDR3 DNA reads as TGTGCCAGCAGCGCCTCTAGCACTGAGCAGTTCTTC.

This sequence joins TRBV28 and TRBJ2-1, with TRBD2 as a possible D gene (5 bases). The CDR3 spans 14 residues. V lost 6 bases and J 7 bases, leaving 16 bases between the germline ends. CDR1 is MDHEN, CDR2 SYDVKM, per germline. The CDR3 loop reads CASRTTLRGNEQFF. The CDR3 nucleotides read TGTGCCAGCAGAACTACCCTCCGGGGTAATGAGCAGTTCTTC.

The chain is built from TRBV6-5 and TRBJ1-3; tentatively, D is TRBD1 (5 bases). Germline CDR1 is MNHEY and CDR2 is SVGAGI. The CDR3 covers 14 residues. V dropped 6 bases and J dropped 1 base, with 10 bases sitting between them. The CDR3 nucleotides read TGTGCCAGCAGCCGGACAACGTCTGGAAACACCATATATTTT. It yields the protein CASSRTTSGNTIYF.

This chain uses TRBV5-1 with TRBJ2-5; 11 bases map to TRBD2. The germline V gene encodes CDR1 SGHRS and CDR2 YFSETQ. J was trimmed by 4 bases and V by 3 bases; bases with no gene match: 2. The CDR3 loop spans 14 amino acids. The CDR3 protein is CASSYGLAGETQYF. In nucleotides, the CDR3 is TGCGCCAGCAGCTATGGACTAGCGGGAGAGACCCAGTACTTC.

This clone was seen a single time. V and J are TRBV4-1 and TRBJ2-5; 9 bases agree with TRBD1. The J call may be faulty, since TRBJ2-7 better matches the DNA end. Germline V gene data show CDR1 as MGHRA and CDR2 as YSYEKL. The CDR3 covers 16 residues. The DNA of the CDR3 is TGCGCCAGCAGCCATTCTCCCGGACAGGGGACCTACGAGCAGTACTTC. This encodes CASSHSPGQGTYEQYF.

CDR3 region: CASRSRATGATGELFF. The CDR3 DNA follows: TGTGCCAGCAGGAGCAGGGCGACAGGGGCCACCGGGGAGCTGTTTTTT. J is TRBJ2-2 and V is TRBV11-3; 8 bases match TRBD1. The V and J ends lost 6 bases and 4 bases, in that order; junction bases with no gene match: 10. The CDR3 contains 16 residues. The germline gives CDR1 SGHNT, CDR2 YENEEA.

The chain recombines TRBV6-6 with TRBJ2-1; D not certain. Germline V gives CDR1 MNHNY, CDR2 SVGAGI (reference sequence). The CDR3 loop spans 12 amino acids. Trimming left V 6 bases short and J 6 bases short, with 9 bases between. This chain's CDR3 is CASSLLGNEQFF. In DNA, the CDR3 is TGTGCCAGCAGCCTACTCGGCAATGAGCAGTTCTTC.

This clone has more than one count but fewer than ten. The rearrangement links TRBV19 to TRBJ2-1; no clear D. The CDR3 runs 15 residues. In germline, CDR1 is LNHDA, CDR2 SQIVND (reference sequence). Trimming left V 7 bases short and J 4 bases short, with 17 bases between. This CDR3 reads CASKVGPEGYNEQFF. The CDR3 region has the DNA TGTGCCAGTAAGGTGGGCCCAGAAGGATACAATGAGCAGTTCTTC.